Given below is one T cell receptor (beta chain) in context. The antigen remains unidentified. This entry belongs to a study of blood T cells in healthy people across ages. Findings and limits, study-wide: Long-lived donors had more naive CD4+ cells and higher diversity than aged donors.

It was with a sample-barcoded 5' primer and a J-beta primer mix that a second PCR of roughly 7 to 12 cycles was run. TCRdb ran MiXCR on the 5' RACE reads and lists one entry per CDR3 protein. The sample lists over 500,000 distinct CDR3 sequences; around 27% were seen once. Trimming cost V 6 bases and J 5 bases, with 22 bases left between them. This CDR3 comprises 16 residues. These data also featured in a second study, about T cells of mothers and their children.

The sample taken for sequencing was blood. The clonotype comes from a boy between 2 and 10 years old in good health. This rearrangement joins TRBV12-3 or TRBV12-4 to TRBJ2-5; D is ambiguous. The chain's CDR3 is CASRPTLPYLGETQYF. CDR3 sequence (DNA): TGTGCCAGCAGGCCGACTCTCCCTTACCTGGGGGAGACCCAGTACTTC.